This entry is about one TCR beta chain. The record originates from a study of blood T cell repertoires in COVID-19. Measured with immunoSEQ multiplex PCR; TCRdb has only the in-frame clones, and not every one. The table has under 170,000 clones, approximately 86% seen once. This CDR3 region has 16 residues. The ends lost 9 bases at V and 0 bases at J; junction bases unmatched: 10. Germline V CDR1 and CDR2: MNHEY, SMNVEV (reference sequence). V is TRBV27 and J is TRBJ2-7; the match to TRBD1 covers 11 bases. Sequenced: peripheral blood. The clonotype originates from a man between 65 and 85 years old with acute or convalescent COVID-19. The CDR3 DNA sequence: TGTGCCAGGCCCGGGGACAGGGGGGGGAGCTCCTACGAGCAGTACTTC. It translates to CARPGDRGGSSYEQYF.